This TCR beta chain was sequenced during a study of vaccination and CD4 T cells after COVID-19. Study information: Six males and four females, two of them Hispanic, were enrolled as convalescents. Investigators took post-vaccine samples a median about 65 days after dose two, within a range of 14 to 241.

About this clonotype itself: The antigen remains undetermined.

The CDR3 extends over 13 amino acids. V was cut by 5 bases and J by 3 bases, with 14 bases left in between. The germline gives CDR1 DFQATT, CDR2 SNEGSKA (reference sequence). Treatment here: approximately 11-day PBMC culture with coronavirus spike peptide pools or control peptides (ViraFEST assay). The unexposed donor's CD4+ T cells were collected before the COVID-19 pandemic (2011-2018). T cells were expanded with peptide pools, and expanded clonotypes were identified by TCR sequencing. Sequencing of DNA taken from cultured CD4+ T cells relied on the Oncomine TCR Beta short-read assay. Using the QIAamp micro DNA kit, genomic DNA was extracted from the CD4+ T cells that had been cultured. Each CDR3 protein is one row after TCRdb ran MiXCR on the PCR reads. The sample shows about 7,700 distinct CDR3 sequences, just over 40% of them seen only once.

This sequence originates from a human donor in good health. The chain carries TRBV20-1 and TRBJ2-7; D gene uncertain. Material: CD4+ T cells from blood, cultured in vitro. In DNA form, the CDR3 reads TGCAGTGCTGACCAGAGTGGACGCTACGAGCAGTACTTC. It yields the protein CSADQSGRYEQYF.